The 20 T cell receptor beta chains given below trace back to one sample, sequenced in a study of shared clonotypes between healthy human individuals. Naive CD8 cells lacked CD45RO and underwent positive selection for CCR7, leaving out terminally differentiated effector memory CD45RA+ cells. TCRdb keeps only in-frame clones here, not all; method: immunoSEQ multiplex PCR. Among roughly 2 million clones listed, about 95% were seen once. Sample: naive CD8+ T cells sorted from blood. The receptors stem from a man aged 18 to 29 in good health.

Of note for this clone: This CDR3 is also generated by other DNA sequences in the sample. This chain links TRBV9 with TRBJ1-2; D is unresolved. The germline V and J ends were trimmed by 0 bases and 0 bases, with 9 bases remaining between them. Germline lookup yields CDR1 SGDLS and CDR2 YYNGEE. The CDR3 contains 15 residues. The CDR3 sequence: CASSVAGEANYGYTF. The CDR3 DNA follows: TGTGCCAGCAGCGTAGCTGGAGAAGCTAACTATGGCTACACCTTC. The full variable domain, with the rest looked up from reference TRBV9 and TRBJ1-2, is DSGVTQTPKHLITATGQRVTLRCSPRSGDLSVYWYQQSLDQGLQFLIQYYNGEERAKGNILERFSAQQFPDLHSELNLSSLELGDSALYFCASSVAGEANYGYTFGSGTRLTVV.

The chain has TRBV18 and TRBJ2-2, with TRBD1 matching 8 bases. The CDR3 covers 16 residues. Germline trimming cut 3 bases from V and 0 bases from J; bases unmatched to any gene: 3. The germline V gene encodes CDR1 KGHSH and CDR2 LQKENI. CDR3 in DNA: TGTGCCAGCTCACCGGGACAGGTCCCGAACACCGGGGAGCTGTTTTTT. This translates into CASSPGQVPNTGELFF.

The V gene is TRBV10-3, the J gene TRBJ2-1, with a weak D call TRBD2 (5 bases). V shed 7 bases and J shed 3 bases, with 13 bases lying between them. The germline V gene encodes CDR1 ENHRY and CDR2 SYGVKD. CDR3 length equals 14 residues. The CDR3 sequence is CAITEAALYNEQFF. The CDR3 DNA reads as TGTGCCATCACTGAAGCGGCCCTCTACAATGAGCAGTTCTTC.

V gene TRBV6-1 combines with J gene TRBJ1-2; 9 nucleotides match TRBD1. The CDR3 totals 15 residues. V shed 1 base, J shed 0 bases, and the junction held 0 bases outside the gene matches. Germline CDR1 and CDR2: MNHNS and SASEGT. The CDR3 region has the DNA TGTGCCAGCAGTGAAGGGACAGGGGCTAACTATGGCTACACCTTC. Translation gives CASSEGTGANYGYTF.

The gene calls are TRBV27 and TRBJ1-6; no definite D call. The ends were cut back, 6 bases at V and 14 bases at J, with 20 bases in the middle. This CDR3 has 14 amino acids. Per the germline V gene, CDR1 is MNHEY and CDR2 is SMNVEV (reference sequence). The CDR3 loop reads CASSPTPLYLALHF. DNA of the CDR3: TGTGCCAGCAGCCCCACCCCCCTATATCTGGCCCTCCACTTT.

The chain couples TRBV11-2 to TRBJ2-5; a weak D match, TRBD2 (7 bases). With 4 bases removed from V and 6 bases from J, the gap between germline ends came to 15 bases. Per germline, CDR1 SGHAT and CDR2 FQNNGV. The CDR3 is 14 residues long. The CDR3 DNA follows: TGTGCCAGCAGCTCTTGGGAGGGGGAGAAGACCCAGTACTTC. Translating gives CASSSWEGEKTQYF.

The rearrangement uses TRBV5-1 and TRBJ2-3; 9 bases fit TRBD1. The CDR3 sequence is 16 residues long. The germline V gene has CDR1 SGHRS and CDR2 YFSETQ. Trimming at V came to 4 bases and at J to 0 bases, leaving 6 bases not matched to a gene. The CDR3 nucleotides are TGCGCCAGCAGCCGAAACAGGGGGCAAAGCACAGATACGCAGTATTTT. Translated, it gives CASSRNRGQSTDTQYF.

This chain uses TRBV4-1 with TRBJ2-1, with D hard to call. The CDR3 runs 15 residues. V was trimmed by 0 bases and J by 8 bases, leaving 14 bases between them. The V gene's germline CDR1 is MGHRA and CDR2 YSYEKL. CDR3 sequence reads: CASSQEGFEIYEQFF. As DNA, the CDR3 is TGCGCCAGCAGCCAAGAGGGGTTCGAGATCTATGAGCAGTTCTTC.

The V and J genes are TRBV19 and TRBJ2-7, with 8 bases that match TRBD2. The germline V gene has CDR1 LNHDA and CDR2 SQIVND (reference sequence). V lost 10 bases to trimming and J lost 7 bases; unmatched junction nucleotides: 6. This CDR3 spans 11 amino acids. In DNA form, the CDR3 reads TGTGCCACCCTAACGGGAGGGGAGCAGTACTTC. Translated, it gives CATLTGGEQYF.

The CDR3 spells CASSFPASGQETQYF. Written as DNA, the CDR3 is TGTGCCAGCAGCTTTCCGGCTAGCGGGCAAGAGACCCAGTACTTC. V and J are TRBV7-9 and TRBJ2-5; 8 bases line up with TRBD2. CDR1 is SEHNR and CDR2 is FQNEAQ in the germline V gene (reference sequence). CDR3 length equals 15 residues. V lost 3 bases, J lost 2 bases, and 5 bases stayed unmatched.

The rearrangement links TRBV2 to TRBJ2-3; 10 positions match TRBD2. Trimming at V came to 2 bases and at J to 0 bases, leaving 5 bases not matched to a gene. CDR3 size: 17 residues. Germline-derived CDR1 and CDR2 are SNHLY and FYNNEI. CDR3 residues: CASSELAGATSTDTQYF. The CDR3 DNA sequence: TGTGCCAGCAGTGAACTAGCGGGAGCTACTAGCACAGATACGCAGTATTTT. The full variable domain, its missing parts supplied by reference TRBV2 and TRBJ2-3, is EPEVTQTPSHQVTQMGQEVILRCVPISNHLYFYWYRQILGQKVEFLVSFYNNEISEKSEIFDDQFSVERPDGSNFTLKIRSTKLEDSAMYFCASSELAGATSTDTQYFGPGTRLTVL.

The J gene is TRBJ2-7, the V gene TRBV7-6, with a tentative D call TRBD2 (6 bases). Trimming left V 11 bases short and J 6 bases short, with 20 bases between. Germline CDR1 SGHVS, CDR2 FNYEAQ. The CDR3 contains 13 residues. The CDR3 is CARSGSGTGEQYF. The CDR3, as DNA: TGTGCCCGTTCTGGTAGCGGAACAGGCGAGCAGTACTTC.

CDR3 sequence (DNA): TGTGCCAGCAGCCACCGCTACGAGCAGTACTTC. The encoded protein is CASSHRYEQYF. The chain links TRBV27 to TRBJ2-7; no clear D gene. Deletions cut 6 bases from V and 3 bases from J, with 6 bases between. This CDR3 is built from 11 residues. CDR1 is MNHEY, CDR2 SMNVEV, per germline (reference sequence).

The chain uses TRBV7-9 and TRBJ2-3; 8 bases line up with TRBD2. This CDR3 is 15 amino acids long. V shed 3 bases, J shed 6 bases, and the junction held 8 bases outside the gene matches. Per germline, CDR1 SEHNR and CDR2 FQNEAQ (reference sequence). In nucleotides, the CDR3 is TGTGCCAGCAGCTTGGGTAGCGGGGATAAGGATACGCAGTATTTT. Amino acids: CASSLGSGDKDTQYF. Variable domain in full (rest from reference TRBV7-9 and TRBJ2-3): DTGVSQNPRHKITKRGQNVTFRCDPISEHNRLYWYRQTLGQGPEFLTYFQNEAQLEKSRLLSDRFSAERPKGSFSTLEIQRTEQGDSAMYLCASSLGSGDKDTQYFGPGTRLTVL.

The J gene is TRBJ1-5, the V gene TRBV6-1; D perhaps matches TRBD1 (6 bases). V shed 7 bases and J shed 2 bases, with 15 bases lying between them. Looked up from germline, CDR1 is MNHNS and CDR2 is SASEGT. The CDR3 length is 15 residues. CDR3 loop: CASNSPGVGNQPQHF. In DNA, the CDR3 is TGTGCCAGCAATTCCCCAGGGGTAGGCAATCAGCCCCAGCATTTT.

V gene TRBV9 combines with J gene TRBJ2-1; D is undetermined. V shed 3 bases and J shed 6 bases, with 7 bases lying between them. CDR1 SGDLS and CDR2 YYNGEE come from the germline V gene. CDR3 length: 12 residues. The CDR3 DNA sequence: TGTGCCAGCAGCGAGCGTCCCAATGAGCAGTTCTTC. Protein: CASSERPNEQFF.

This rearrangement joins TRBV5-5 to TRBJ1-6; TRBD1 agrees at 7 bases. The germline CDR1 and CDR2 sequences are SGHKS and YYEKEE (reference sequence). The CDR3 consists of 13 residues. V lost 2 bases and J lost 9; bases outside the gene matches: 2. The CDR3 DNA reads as TGTGCCAGCAGCTTTGACAGGGCTTCACCCCTCCACTTT. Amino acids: CASSFDRASPLHF. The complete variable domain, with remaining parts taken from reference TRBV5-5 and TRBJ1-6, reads DAGVTQSPTHLIKTRGQQVTLRCSPISGHKSVSWYQQVLGQGPQFIFQYYEKEERGRGNFPDRFSARQFPNYSSELNVNALLLGDSALYLCASSFDRASPLHFGNGTRLTVT.

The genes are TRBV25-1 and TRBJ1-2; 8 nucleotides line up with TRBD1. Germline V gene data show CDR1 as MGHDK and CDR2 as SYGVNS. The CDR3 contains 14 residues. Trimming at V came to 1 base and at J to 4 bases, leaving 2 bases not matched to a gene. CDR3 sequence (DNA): TGTGCCAGCAGTGAATTAGGGACAGGCTATGGCTACACCTTC. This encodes CASSELGTGYGYTF.

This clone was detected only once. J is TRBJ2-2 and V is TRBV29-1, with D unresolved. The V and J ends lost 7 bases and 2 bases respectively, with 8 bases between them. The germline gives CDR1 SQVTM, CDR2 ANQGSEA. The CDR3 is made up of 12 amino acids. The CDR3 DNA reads TGCAGCGCCGGACCCAACACCGGGGAGCTGTTTTTT. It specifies CSAGPNTGELFF.

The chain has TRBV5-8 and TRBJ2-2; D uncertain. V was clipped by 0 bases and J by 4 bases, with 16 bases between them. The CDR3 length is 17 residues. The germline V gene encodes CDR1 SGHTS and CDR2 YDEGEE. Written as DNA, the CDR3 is TGTGCCAGCAGCTTGGGGACCCGGGCCGTGAGCACCGGGGAGCTGTTTTTT. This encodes CASSLGTRAVSTGELFF.